This T cell receptor (beta chain) was sequenced in a study of blood T cell repertoires in COVID-19. The CDR3 has 13 amino acids. After removal of 6 bases from V and 1 base from J, the junction contained 3 bases not matched to a gene. From germline, CDR1 is MNHEY and CDR2 SMNVEV (reference sequence). Here immunoSEQ multiplex PCR was the method, and the copy in TCRdb shows in-frame clones only, minus some. Here the sample spans about 200,000 clones, almost 90% being singletons. This chain joins TRBV27 and TRBJ2-7; 7 positions agree with TRBD1. The sample was peripheral blood. The TCR was taken from a man aged 18 to 30 with active or convalescent COVID-19. CDR3: CASRATGSYEQYF. The CDR3 coding sequence is TGTGCCAGCAGGGCGACAGGGTCCTACGAGCAGTACTTC.